The 19 T cell receptor beta chains in this list originate from one sample, sequenced in a study of blood T cells in healthy people across ages. The authors ran a second PCR of roughly 6 to 11 cycles using a sample-barcoded 5' primer and a J-beta primer mix. MiXCR was run by TCRdb on the 5' RACE reads, yielding one entry per CDR3 protein. The sample has more than 650,000 distinct CDR3 sequences; 22% are singletons. Sample: blood. All receptors come from a man aged 70 or older in good health.

The sample holds many counts of this clonotype. This sequence joins TRBV28 and TRBJ2-7; D unresolved. This CDR3 is 15 amino acids long. Trimming took 7 bases from V and 1 from J, leaving 17 bases between them. Per germline, CDR1 MDHEN and CDR2 SYDVKM. In nucleotides, the CDR3 is TGTGCCAGCACCAGTTTCCGTGGGTATTCCTACGAGCAGTACTTC. Residues: CASTSFRGYSYEQYF.

This clonotype was observed a few times. The chain joins TRBV2 to TRBJ2-7, with TRBD1 matching over 9 bases. Germline CDR1 is SNHLY and CDR2 is FYNNEI. This CDR3 is built from 14 residues. The ends lost 6 bases at V and 2 bases at J; junction bases unmatched: 5. CDR3 coding DNA: TGTGCCAGCAGGGGACAGGGTAGCACCTACGAGCAGTACGTC. Translated: CASRGQGSTYEQYV.

V usage is TRBV18 and J usage is TRBJ2-3; TRBD2 aligns across 7 bases. The CDR3 is made up of 15 amino acids. Germline CDR1 reads KGHSH; CDR2 reads LQKENI. V lost 2 bases to trimming and J lost 2 bases; unmatched junction nucleotides: 4. In nucleotides, the CDR3 is TGTGCCAGCTCACCAGCGGGAGCCATCACAGATACGCAGTATTTT. As protein: CASSPAGAITDTQYF.

The rearrangement uses TRBV27 and TRBJ2-6; D ambiguous. Germline V gene sequence: CDR1 MNHEY, CDR2 SMNVEV (reference sequence). Trimming took 4 bases from V and 6 from J, leaving 7 bases between them. CDR3 size: 13 residues. The chain's CDR3 is CASSSHLANVLTF. The CDR3 DNA follows: TGTGCCAGCAGTTCCCATCTGGCCAACGTCCTGACTTTC.

The V gene is TRBV10-1, the J gene TRBJ1-1; no definite D call. The germline V gene has CDR1 WNHNN and CDR2 SYGVQD (reference sequence). V lost 0 bases to trimming and J lost 0 bases, with 5 bases between them. CDR3 length equals 14 residues. The CDR3 reads CASSESRVNTEAFF. In DNA form, the CDR3 reads TGCGCCAGCAGTGAGTCTCGGGTGAACACTGAAGCTTTCTTT.

The rearrangement links TRBV20-1 to TRBJ2-1; no firm D call. Germline-derived CDR1 and CDR2 are DFQATT and SNEGSKA (reference sequence). With 1 base removed from V and 8 bases from J, the gap between germline ends came to 12 bases. The CDR3 contains 13 residues. CDR3 DNA sequence: TGCAGTGCTAGAGCAGGTCGTTGGGATGAGCAGTTCTTC. It yields the protein CSARAGRWDEQFF.

A few counts support this clonotype. The chain uses TRBV5-5 and TRBJ2-1; 7 positions match TRBD1. With V trimmed by 5 bases and J by 7 bases, 15 bases remained unmatched. The CDR3 extends over 16 amino acids. Germline CDR1 and CDR2: SGHKS and YYEKEE (reference sequence). CDR3 coding DNA: TGTGCCAGCAGGACTCAACACACTACAGGGGTTAATGAGCAGTTCTTC. Translated, it gives CASRTQHTTGVNEQFF.

The V and J genes are TRBV6-6 and TRBJ1-4; D gene ambiguous. V was clipped by 8 bases and J by 3 bases, with 7 bases between them. This CDR3 contains 12 residues. Germline loops: CDR1 MNHNY, CDR2 SVGAGI (reference sequence). This CDR3 is CASGISNEKLFF. CDR3 sequence (DNA): TGTGCCAGCGGTATCTCTAATGAAAAACTGTTTTTT.

This clonotype has more than one count but fewer than ten. The gene calls are TRBV7-9 and TRBJ2-2; 10 bases fit TRBD2. J lost 5 bases, V lost 5 bases, and 5 bases had no gene match. CDR3 length equals 15 residues. The germline V gene has CDR1 SEHNR and CDR2 FQNEAQ (reference sequence). DNA for the CDR3: TGTGCCAGCAGCCCTAGCGGGAGTTATACCGGGGAGCTGTTTTTT. Protein: CASSPSGSYTGELFF.

This clonotype occurred a few times. V gene TRBV7-8 combines with J gene TRBJ2-7, with 7 bases matching TRBD1. The CDR3 length is 12 residues. Losses at the gene ends were 2 bases for V and 12 bases for J; bases not matched to a gene: 7. Germline CDR1 reads SGHVS; CDR2 reads FQNEAQ. Here the CDR3 reads CASSLTTGPGYF. The CDR3 DNA sequence: TGTGCCAGCAGCTTAACGACAGGGCCGGGGTACTTC.

This clonotype showed up many times. This rearrangement joins TRBV5-1 to TRBJ2-3; D is possibly TRBD1 or TRBD2 (5 bases each). From germline, CDR1 is SGHRS and CDR2 YFSETQ. Trimming took off 3 bases at V and 0 bases at J, with 11 bases between the two ends. The CDR3 spans 15 residues. The CDR3 DNA reads TGCGCCAGCAGCTGGGACCCGACTAGCACAGATACGCAGTATTTT. Its translation is CASSWDPTSTDTQYF. Full variable domain (outside the CDR3, taken from reference TRBV5-1 and TRBJ2-3): KAGVTQTPRYLIKTRGQQVTLSCSPISGHRSVSWYQQTPGQGLQFLFEYFSETQRNKGNFPGRFSGRQFSNSRSEMNVSTLELGDSALYLCASSWDPTSTDTQYFGPGTRLTVL.

This chain uses TRBV7-2 with TRBJ2-1; perhaps TRBD2 as D (6 bases). V dropped 5 bases and J dropped 5 bases, with 10 bases sitting between them. CDR3 length: 13 amino acids. Germline CDR1 is SGHTA and CDR2 is FQGNSA. In nucleotides, the CDR3 is TGTGCCAGCAGCGCGGGACTTAACAATGAGCAGTTCTTC. It translates to CASSAGLNNEQFF.

V is TRBV7-2 and J is TRBJ1-2, with D unclear. Germline V gene sequence: CDR1 SGHTA, CDR2 FQGNSA. The CDR3 length is 16 residues. The germline V and J ends were trimmed by 0 bases and 2 bases, with 13 bases remaining between them. The CDR3 loop is CASSLALARRNYGYTF. The CDR3 DNA follows: TGTGCCAGCAGCTTAGCGTTAGCCCGGAGGAACTATGGCTACACCTTC. Full variable domain (outside the CDR3, taken from reference TRBV7-2 and TRBJ1-2): GAGVSQSPSNKVTEKGKDVELRCDPISGHTALYWYRQSLGQGLEFLIYFQGNSAPDKSGLPSDRFSAERTGGSVSTLTIQRTQQEDSAVYLCASSLALARRNYGYTFGSGTRLTVV.

Only a few counts were recorded for this clonotype. The chain links TRBV5-5 to TRBJ2-2, with D hard to call. This CDR3 has 14 residues. The V end lost 4 bases, the J end lost 4 bases, and 11 bases lay between the germline ends. From germline, CDR1 is SGHKS and CDR2 YYEKEE (reference sequence). The CDR3 nucleotides read TGTGCCAGCAGCGCTGTGGGTGCCACCGGGGAGCTGTTTTTT. Translation gives CASSAVGATGELFF.

This sequence joins TRBV27 and TRBJ2-5; 16 nucleotides agree with TRBD2. The end of the DNA aligns better with TRBJ2-1, so the J call may be wrong. The germline V gene has CDR1 MNHEY and CDR2 SMNVEV (reference sequence). The CDR3 runs to 15 residues. In DNA form, the CDR3 reads TGTGCCAGCAGTGAGGGACTAGCGGGGGGGAATGAGCAGTTCTTC. It translates to CASSEGLAGGNEQFF.

This clonotype was counted between two and nine times. This chain links TRBV7-8 with TRBJ2-5; 8 nucleotides line up with TRBD2. The CDR3 spans 17 residues. Trimming removed 1 base from V and 2 bases from J; junction bases left unmatched: 9. CDR1 is SGHVS, CDR2 FQNEAQ, per germline. The CDR3 region has the DNA TGTGCCAGCAGCTTAGTGCGGGGGGCAAGATCACAAGAGACCCAGTACTTC. Translating it yields CASSLVRGARSQETQYF. The full variable domain, in which reference TRBV7-8 and TRBJ2-5 provide the parts outside the CDR3, is GAGVSQSPRYKVAKRGQDVALRCDPISGHVSLFWYQQALGQGPEFLTYFQNEAQLDKSGLPSDRFFAERPEGSVSTLKIQRTQQEDSAVYLCASSLVRGARSQETQYFGPGTRLLVL.

The sample holds many counts of this clonotype. The V gene is TRBV6-5, the J gene TRBJ2-6, with D perhaps TRBD1 (5 bases). Per the germline V gene, CDR1 is MNHEY and CDR2 is SVGAGI. Trimming shortened V by 2 bases and J by 2 bases, and 10 bases separated the two germline ends. The CDR3 runs to 16 residues. The CDR3 here is CASSYERGAGANVLTF. For the CDR3, the DNA is TGTGCCAGCAGTTACGAAAGGGGCGCTGGGGCCAACGTCCTGACTTTC.

This clonotype was picked up a small number of times. The rearrangement links TRBV7-9 to TRBJ1-5; no firm D call. Trimming took off 3 bases at V and 4 bases at J, with 4 bases between the two ends. Germline values: CDR1 SEHNR, CDR2 FQNEAQ (reference sequence). The CDR3 has 12 amino acids. Here the CDR3 DNA reads TGTGCCAGCAGCTTCCGAAATCAGCCCCAGCATTTT. It is translated as CASSFRNQPQHF. The complete variable domain, with remaining parts taken from reference TRBV7-9 and TRBJ1-5, reads DTGVSQNPRHKITKRGQNVTFRCDPISEHNRLYWYRQTLGQGPEFLTYFQNEAQLEKSRLLSDRFSAERPKGSFSTLEIQRTEQGDSAMYLCASSFRNQPQHFGDGTRLSIL.

The chain is built from TRBV10-3 and TRBJ1-1; perhaps TRBD1 as D (5 bases). The CDR3 has 15 amino acids. Trimming shortened V by 2 bases and J by 1 base, and 11 bases separated the two germline ends. Looked up from germline, CDR1 is ENHRY and CDR2 is SYGVKD. The CDR3 here is CAISEGVRENTEAFF. The CDR3 nucleotides read TGTGCCATCAGTGAGGGGGTCAGGGAGAACACTGAAGCTTTCTTT.